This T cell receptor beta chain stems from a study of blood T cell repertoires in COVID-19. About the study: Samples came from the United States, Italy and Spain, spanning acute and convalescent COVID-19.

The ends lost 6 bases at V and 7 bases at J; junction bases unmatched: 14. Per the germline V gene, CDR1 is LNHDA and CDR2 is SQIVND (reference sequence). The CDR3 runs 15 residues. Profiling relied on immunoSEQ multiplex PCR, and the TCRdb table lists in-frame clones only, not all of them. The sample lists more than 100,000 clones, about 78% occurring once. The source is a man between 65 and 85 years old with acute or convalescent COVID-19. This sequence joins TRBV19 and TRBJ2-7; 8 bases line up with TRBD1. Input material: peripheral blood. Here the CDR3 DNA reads TGTGCCAGTAGCCAGGGGGCGCGGGTTCCTGGAGAGCAGTACTTC. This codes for CASSQGARVPGEQYF.